These T cell receptor beta chains were read from a single sample in a study of T cells in Graves' hyperthyroidism and ophthalmopathy. MiXCR was run by TCRdb on the multiplex PCR reads, yielding one entry per CDR3 protein. The profile shows some 300,000 distinct CDR3 sequences, approximately 15% of them singletons. The material sequenced was blood. All receptors derive from a young man with Graves' hyperthyroidism. Both conserved end residues are part of each CDR3. D genes are given only for firm matches. Clone size is stated in some rows and not others, as once, few, many or a class when expanded.

clone_size d_call j_call v_call cdr3_nt cdr3_aa
- TRBD1 TRBJ1-2 TRBV5-4 TGTGCCAGCAGCCCCAAGACAGGGGGCGCTTATGGCTACACCTTC CASSPKTGGAYGYTF
- - TRBJ1-1 TRBV20-1 TGCAGTGCTAAAATCACAGGGTTCGGGAACACTGAAGCTTTCTTT CSAKITGFGNTEAFF
- - TRBJ1-1 TRBV6-5 TGTGCCAGCAGTTACTCGATTGGGGTTGGGAAGCGGACTGAAGCTTTCTTT CASSYSIGVGKRTEAFF
few TRBD2 TRBJ2-1 TRBV5-5 TGTGCCAGCAGCTTCACAATTCTAGCGGGAATGGTAAATGAGCAGTTCTTC CASSFTILAGMVNEQFF
many - TRBJ2-3 TRBV7-2 TGTGCCAGCAGCCAAAGGGACAACACAGATACGCAGTATTTT CASSQRDNTDTQYF
many - TRBJ2-3 TRBV11-2 TGTGCCAGCAGCTTATACGGCAGTTCTACCCCCAGAGTTACGCAGTATTTT CASSLYGSSTPRVTQYF
many - TRBJ2-2 TRBV11-2 TGTGCCAGCAGCAGAAATACGAACACCGGGGAGCTGTTTTTT CASSRNTNTGELFF
many - TRBJ2-6 TRBV20-1 TGCAGTGCTCACCAGGCAGCTGGGGCCAACGTCCTGACTTTC CSAHQAAGANVLTF
many - TRBJ1-1 TRBV7-9 TGTGCCAGCAGCTTAGAGTTTAGGAACACTGAAGCTTTCTTT CASSLEFRNTEAFF
- TRBD2 TRBJ2-7 TRBV20-1 TGCAGTGCTAGATTACTGGGAGGGCCCTTACGTTACGAGCAGTACTTC CSARLLGGPLRYEQYF
- - TRBJ1-4 TRBV28 TGTGCCAGCAGTTTACCGTCGGGGACTGAAGAAAAACTGTTTTTT CASSLPSGTEEKLFF
many TRBD1 TRBJ2-7 TRBV5-1 TGCGCCAGCAGCCCGTCGGCAGGGGGCGGGTACGAGCAGTACTTC CASSPSAGGGYEQYF
many - TRBJ1-1 TRBV6-1 TGTGCCAGCAAACGTCAGAACCTTGAAGCTTTCTTT CASKRQNLEAFF
many - TRBJ2-3 TRBV12-3/TRBV12-4 TGTGCCAGCAGTCCTACTTGGGGGAGTGTTGGGACAGATACGCAGTATTTT CASSPTWGSVGTDTQYF
- - TRBJ2-2 TRBV9 TGTGCCAGCAGCGTAGTGGACTATGGGGCCGGGGAGCTGTTTTTT CASSVVDYGAGELFF
- - TRBJ2-1 TRBV5-1 TGCGCCAGCAGCTTGAGCGAGAACATCGGTGAGCAGTTCTTC CASSLSENIGEQFF
many TRBD1 TRBJ1-2 TRBV12-3/TRBV12-4 TGTGCCAGCAGTTTCTTAGACAGGGCTGACTACACCTTC CASSFLDRADYTF
- - TRBJ2-3 TRBV7-3 TGTGCCAGCAGCCCCATGGGGTTTAGCACAGATACGCAGTATTTT CASSPMGFSTDTQYF
many - TRBJ2-3 TRBV20-1 TGCAGTGCCACCCCCAGGGGACGGAACACAGATACGCAGTATTTT CSATPRGRNTDTQYF
- TRBD1 TRBJ1-2 TRBV7-2 TGTGCCAGCAGCCAGGATTCGTTCCTGGGCAGGGGGCGCTTGAACTATGGCTACACCTTC CASSQDSFLGRGRLNYGYTF
few - TRBJ1-4 TRBV4-2 TGTGCCAGCAGCCAAGTGGTCACTAATGAAAAACTGTTTTTT CASSQVVTNEKLFF
few TRBD1 TRBJ2-2 TRBV27 TGTGCCAGCAGTTTTAAGGCGGGACAGGGCCGCACCGGGGAGCTGTTTTTT CASSFKAGQGRTGELFF